One sample yielded the 2 T cell receptor beta chains listed below, sequenced in a study of human T cells and chemical hapten exposure. TCRdb recomputed calls from the RACE reads with MiXCR, one row per CDR3 protein. The repertoire holds 340,000 or so distinct CDR3 sequences, with around 6.9% as singletons. Time point defined: patch test 1, 2 weeks after DPC sensitization. Treatment noted: therapeutic diphenylcyclopropenone sensitization with weekly scalp DPC. The starting material was whole blood, obtained in connection with sensitization to the hapten diphenylcyclopropenone (DPC). The origin of the receptors is a woman younger than 30 with alopecia areata. Some clones in this sample may be carry-over from other donors' samples.

The V gene is TRBV9, the J gene TRBJ2-6; 8 bases map to TRBD1. This CDR3 region has 18 residues. Germline V gene data show CDR1 as SGDLS and CDR2 as YYNGEE. The J segment lost 0 bases and the V segment lost 3 bases, leaving 8 bases of the junction unmatched. As DNA, the CDR3 is TGTGCCAGCAGCGCAACCTTGACAGGGGCCTCTGGGGCCAACGTCCTGACTTTC. The encoded protein is CASSATLTGASGANVLTF.

The chain has TRBV20-1 and TRBJ1-4, with a weak D call TRBD1 (6 bases). CDR3 length equals 17 residues. CDR1 DFQATT and CDR2 SNEGSKA come from the germline V gene (reference sequence). V was shortened by 3 bases and J by 4 bases, with 21 bases between the two germline ends. The CDR3 reads CSASASPGHTNNEKLFF. CDR3 in DNA: TGCAGTGCTAGTGCTAGTCCGGGACACACCAATAATGAAAAACTGTTTTTT.